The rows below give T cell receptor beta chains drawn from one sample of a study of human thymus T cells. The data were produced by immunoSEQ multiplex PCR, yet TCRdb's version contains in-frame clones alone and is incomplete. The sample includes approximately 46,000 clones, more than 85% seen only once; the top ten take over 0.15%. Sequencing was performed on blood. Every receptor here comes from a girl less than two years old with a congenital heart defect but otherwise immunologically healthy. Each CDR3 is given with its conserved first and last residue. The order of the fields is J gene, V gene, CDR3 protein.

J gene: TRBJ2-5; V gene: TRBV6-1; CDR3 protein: CASSAGTHILETQYF
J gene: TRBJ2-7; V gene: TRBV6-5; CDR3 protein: CASRRTSIHEQYF
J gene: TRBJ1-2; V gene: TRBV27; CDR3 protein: CASSLRGSDGYTF
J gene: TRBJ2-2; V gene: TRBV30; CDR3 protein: CAWIRAYTGELFF
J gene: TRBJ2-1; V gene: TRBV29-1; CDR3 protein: CSVGPTGGSYNEQFF
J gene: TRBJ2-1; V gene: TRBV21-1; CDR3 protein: CASSLQTGGSYNEQFF
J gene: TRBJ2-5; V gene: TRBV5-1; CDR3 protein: CASSLEAHQYF
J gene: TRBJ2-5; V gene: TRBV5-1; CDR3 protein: CASRLAGLETQYF
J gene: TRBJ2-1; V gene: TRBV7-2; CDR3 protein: CASTGGTYNEQFF
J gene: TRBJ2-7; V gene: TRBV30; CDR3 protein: CAWSGMGRVDSYEQYF
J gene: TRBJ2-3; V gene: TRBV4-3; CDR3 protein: CASSQSGRDKAQYF
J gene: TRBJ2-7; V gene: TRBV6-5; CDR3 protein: CASSYSAAGLSYEQYF
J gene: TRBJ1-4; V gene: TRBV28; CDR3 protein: CASGLQTNEKLFF
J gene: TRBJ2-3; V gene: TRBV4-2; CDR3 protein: CASSPTIDTQYF
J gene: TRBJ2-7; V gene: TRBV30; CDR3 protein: CAWRPSKTYEQYF
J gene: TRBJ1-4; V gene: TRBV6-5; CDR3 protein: CASSSTPPASYEKLFF
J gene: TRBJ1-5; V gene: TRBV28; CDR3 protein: CASSLSGQGGQPQHF
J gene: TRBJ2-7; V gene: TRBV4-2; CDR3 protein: CASSQETLAGDEQYF
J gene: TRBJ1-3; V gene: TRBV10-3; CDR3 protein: CAISGGVVNTIYF
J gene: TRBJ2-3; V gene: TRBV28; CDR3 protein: CASSQRQPDTQYF
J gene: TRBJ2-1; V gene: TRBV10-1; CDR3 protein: CASISGTRYNEQFF
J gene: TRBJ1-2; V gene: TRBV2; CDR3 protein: CASSEQDRPIGYTF
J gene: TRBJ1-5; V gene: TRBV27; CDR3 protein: CASSLFRNQPQHF
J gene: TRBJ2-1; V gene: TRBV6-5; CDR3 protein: CASSYVGKQFF
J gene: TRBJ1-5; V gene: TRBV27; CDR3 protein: CASSLKGHQPQHF